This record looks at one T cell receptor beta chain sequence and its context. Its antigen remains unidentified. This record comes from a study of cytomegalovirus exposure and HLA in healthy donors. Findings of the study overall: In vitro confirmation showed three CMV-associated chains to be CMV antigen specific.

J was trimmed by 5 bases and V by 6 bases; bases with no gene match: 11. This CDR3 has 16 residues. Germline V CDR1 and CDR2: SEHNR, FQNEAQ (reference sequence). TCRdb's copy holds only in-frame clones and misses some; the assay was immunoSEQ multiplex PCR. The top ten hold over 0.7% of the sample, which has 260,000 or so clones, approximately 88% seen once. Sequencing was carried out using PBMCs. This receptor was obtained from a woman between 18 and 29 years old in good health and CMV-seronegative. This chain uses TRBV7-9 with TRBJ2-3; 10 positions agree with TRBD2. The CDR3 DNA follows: TGTGCCAGCAGGGAGGGTACTAGCGGGATGGAAGATACGCAGTATTTT. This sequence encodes CASREGTSGMEDTQYF. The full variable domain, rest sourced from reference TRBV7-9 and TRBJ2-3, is DTGVSQNPRHKITKRGQNVTFRCDPISEHNRLYWYRQTLGQGPEFLTYFQNEAQLEKSRLLSDRFSAERPKGSFSTLEIQRTEQGDSAMYLCASREGTSGMEDTQYFGPGTRLTVL.